A selection of T cell receptor beta chains follows, all from one sample in a study of regulatory T cells in long-lasting Graves disease. In TCRdb, the multiplex PCR reads were re-called with MiXCR into one record per CDR3 protein. The sample lists approximately 540,000 distinct CDR3 sequences, around 12% occurring once. These data also featured in a second study, about T cells in Graves' hyperthyroidism and ophthalmopathy.

The input for sequencing was peripheral blood mononuclear cells (PBMCs), taken at new diagnosis, from a patient treated with antithyroid drugs. Source of these receptors: a woman aged 25 to 45 with Graves disease. Each CDR3 is given with its conserved first and last residue. The D gene is left open where the match is weak. The size field is filled for only some rows; it gives once, few, many or a size class.

CDR3nt	CDR3aa	abundance	v_gene	j_gene	d_gene
TGTGCCAGCAGCTTGGTCTCCTGGGACACAGGCGGCTACACCTTC	CASSLVSWDTGGYTF	few	TRBV5-6	TRBJ1-2	NA
TGTGCCAGCAGTAGACTGGGACAGGGGAACACCGGGGAGCTGTTTTTT	CASSRLGQGNTGELFF	many	TRBV6-1	TRBJ2-2	TRBD1
TGCGCCAGCAGCCCCGACAGGTTCGGGGGTGGTGCCAACGTCCTGACTTTC	CASSPDRFGGGANVLTF	NA	TRBV4-3	TRBJ2-6	NA
TGCAGTGCTGAACCGAGGACTAGCGGGAATTACAATGAGCAGTTCTTC	CSAEPRTSGNYNEQFF	few	TRBV20-1	TRBJ2-1	TRBD2
TGTGCCTGGAGTCGATCTAGCAATCAGCCCCAGCATTTT	CAWSRSSNQPQHF	NA	TRBV30	TRBJ1-5	NA
TGCGCCAGCAGCCAAAACGGTCCTAGCGGGTTCACAGATACGCAGTATTTT	CASSQNGPSGFTDTQYF	NA	TRBV4-1	TRBJ2-3	TRBD2
TGTGCCAGCAGTGAAGCCGGGACAGGGGGCTACGAGCAGTACTTC	CASSEAGTGGYEQYF	many	TRBV6-2/TRBV6-3	TRBJ2-7	TRBD1
TGTGCCAGCAGCACCACCGGGACCAGAGCCTACAATGAGCAGTTCTTC	CASSTTGTRAYNEQFF	NA	TRBV12-3/TRBV12-4	TRBJ2-1	NA
TGTGCCAGTAGTCCCGGGAGGGTAGGTACTGGGGCCAACGTCCTGACTTTC	CASSPGRVGTGANVLTF	many	TRBV19	TRBJ2-6	TRBD2
TGTGCCAGCAGCGCCGGACAGGGAGCTGGAAACACCATATATTTT	CASSAGQGAGNTIYF	NA	TRBV3-1	TRBJ1-3	TRBD1
TGCGGTCCTAGCTCTCTTACCGGGGAGCTGTTTTTT	CGPSSLTGELFF	NA	TRBV20-1	TRBJ2-2	NA
TGCAGACCCAGGGCGGGAGGCCGTTACGAGCAGTACTTC	CRPRAGGRYEQYF	NA	TRBV20-1	TRBJ2-7	TRBD2
TGTGCCTGGAGTCCCGGACAGGGGCCCTACAATGAGCAGTTCTTC	CAWSPGQGPYNEQFF	NA	TRBV30	TRBJ2-1	TRBD1
TGCAGTGCTGGGTTCGGCGGGCTCGACGAGACCCAGTACTTC	CSAGFGGLDETQYF	many	TRBV20-1	TRBJ2-5	NA
TGTGCCAGTAGTGAGAGCAGGGACGGCTACACCTTC	CASSESRDGYTF	NA	TRBV19	TRBJ1-2	NA
TGTGCCAGTAGTATGGTGAGCTCCTACAATGAGCAGTTCTTC	CASSMVSSYNEQFF	NA	TRBV19	TRBJ2-1	NA
TGTGCCAGCAGGGGGGGGGCCCGAGAAAATTATAGCAATCAGCCCCAGCATTTT	CASRGGARENYSNQPQHF	NA	TRBV28	TRBJ1-5	NA
TGTGCCAGTAGTCCGCGGACTAGCGGGAGGGGTACCGGGGAGCTGTTTTTT	CASSPRTSGRGTGELFF	few	TRBV19	TRBJ2-2	TRBD2
TGCAGTGCTCGACTAGCGGGAGGGTTGTACATTCAGTACTTC	CSARLAGGLYIQYF	many	TRBV20-1	TRBJ2-4	TRBD2
TGCAGTGCGTCTGGGACTAGCGGGAGTAGTGAGCAGTTCTTC	CSASGTSGSSEQFF	many	TRBV20-1	TRBJ2-1	TRBD2
TGTGCCAGCCGGGGAGAGTACGAGCAGTACTTC	CASRGEYEQYF	many	TRBV6-1	TRBJ2-7	NA
TGTGCCAGCAGTCTCGACAGGGCGGGGACCGGGGAGCTGTTTTTT	CASSLDRAGTGELFF	many	TRBV28	TRBJ2-2	NA
TGCGCCAGCAGCCAAACAAGCCCAGCTGGAAACACCATATATTTT	CASSQTSPAGNTIYF	NA	TRBV4-3	TRBJ1-3	NA
TGTGCCAGCAGTGGGACCCTCCCTAGCAATCAGCCCCAGCATTTT	CASSGTLPSNQPQHF	many	TRBV2	TRBJ1-5	NA
TGTGCCAGTAGTATTGGTCGACAGGTCTCTGGAAACACCATATATTTT	CASSIGRQVSGNTIYF	few	TRBV19	TRBJ1-3	NA